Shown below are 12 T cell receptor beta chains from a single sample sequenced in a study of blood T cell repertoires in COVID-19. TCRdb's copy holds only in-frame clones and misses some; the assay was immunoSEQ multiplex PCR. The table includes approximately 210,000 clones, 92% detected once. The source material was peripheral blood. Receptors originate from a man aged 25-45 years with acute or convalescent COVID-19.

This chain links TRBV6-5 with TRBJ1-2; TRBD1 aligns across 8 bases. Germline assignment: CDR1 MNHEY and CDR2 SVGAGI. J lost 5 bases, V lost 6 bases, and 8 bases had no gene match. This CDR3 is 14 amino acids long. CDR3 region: CASSGTGEIYGYTF. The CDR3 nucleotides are TGTGCCAGCAGCGGGACAGGAGAAATTTATGGCTACACCTTC.

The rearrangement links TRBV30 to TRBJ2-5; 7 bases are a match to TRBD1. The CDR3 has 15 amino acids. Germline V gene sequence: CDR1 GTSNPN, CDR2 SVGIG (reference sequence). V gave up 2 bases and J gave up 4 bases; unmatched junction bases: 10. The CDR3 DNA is TGTGCCTGGAGTAGAGACAGGGTGGTAGGAGAGACCCAGTACTTC. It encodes CAWSRDRVVGETQYF.

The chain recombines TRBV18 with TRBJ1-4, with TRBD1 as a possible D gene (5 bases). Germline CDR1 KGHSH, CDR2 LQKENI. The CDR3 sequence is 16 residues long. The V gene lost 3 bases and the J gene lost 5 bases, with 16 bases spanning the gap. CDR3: CASSPTGHGFNEKLFF. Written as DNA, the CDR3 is TGTGCCAGCTCACCCACCGGACACGGCTTCAATGAAAAACTGTTTTTT.

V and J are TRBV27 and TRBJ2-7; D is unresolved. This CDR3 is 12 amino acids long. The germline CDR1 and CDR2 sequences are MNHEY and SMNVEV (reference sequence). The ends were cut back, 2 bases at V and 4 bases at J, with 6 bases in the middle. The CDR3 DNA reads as TGTGCCAGCAGTTTAGGGCAATACGAGCAGTACTTC. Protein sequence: CASSLGQYEQYF.

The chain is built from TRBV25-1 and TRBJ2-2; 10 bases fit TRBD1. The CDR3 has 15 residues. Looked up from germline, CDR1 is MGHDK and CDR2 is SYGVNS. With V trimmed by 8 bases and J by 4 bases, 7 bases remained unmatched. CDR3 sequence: CASFPGQGPTGELFF. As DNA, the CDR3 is TGTGCCAGCTTCCCGGGACAGGGGCCCACCGGGGAGCTGTTTTTT. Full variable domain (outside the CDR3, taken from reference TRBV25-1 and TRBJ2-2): EADIYQTPRYLVIGTGKKITLECSQTMGHDKMYWYQQDPGMELHLIHYSYGVNSTEKGDLSSESTVSRIRTEHFPLTLESARPSHTSQYLCASFPGQGPTGELFFGEGSRLTVL.

CDR3 DNA sequence: TGTGCCAGCAGAGGGGTGGGTTTGAACACTGAAGCTTTCTTT. Its translation is CASRGVGLNTEAFF. The chain has TRBV25-1 and TRBJ1-1; tentative D call: TRBD1 (5 bases). The CDR3 has 14 amino acids. Trimming removed 6 bases from V and 0 bases from J, with 11 bases in between. Germline V gene lookup returns CDR1 MGHDK and CDR2 SYGVNS. Full variable domain (missing parts from reference TRBV25-1 and TRBJ1-1): EADIYQTPRYLVIGTGKKITLECSQTMGHDKMYWYQQDPGMELHLIHYSYGVNSTEKGDLSSESTVSRIRTEHFPLTLESARPSHTSQYLCASRGVGLNTEAFFGQGTRLTVV.

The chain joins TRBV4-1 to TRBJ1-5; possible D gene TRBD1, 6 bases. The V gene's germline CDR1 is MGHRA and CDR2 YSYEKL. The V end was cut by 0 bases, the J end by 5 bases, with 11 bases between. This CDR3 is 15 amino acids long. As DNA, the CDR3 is TGCGCCAGCAGCCAAGAAGGACAGCTTGATCAGCCCCAGCATTTT. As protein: CASSQEGQLDQPQHF.

The CDR3, as DNA: TGCGCCAGCAGCTTTGGGCAATTCTACGAGCAGTACTTC. Its translation is CASSFGQFYEQYF. This chain links TRBV5-1 with TRBJ2-7; no reliable D call. The CDR3 totals 13 residues. Trimming stripped 2 bases from V and 3 bases from J, with 9 bases between. The germline gives CDR1 SGHRS, CDR2 YFSETQ.

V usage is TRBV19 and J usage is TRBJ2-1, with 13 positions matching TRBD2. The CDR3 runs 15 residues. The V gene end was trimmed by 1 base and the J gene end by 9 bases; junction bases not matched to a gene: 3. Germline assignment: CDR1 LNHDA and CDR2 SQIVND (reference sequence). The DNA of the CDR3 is TGTGCCAGTAGTATAGCTAGACTAGCGGGAGGTGAGCAGTTCTTC. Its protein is CASSIARLAGGEQFF. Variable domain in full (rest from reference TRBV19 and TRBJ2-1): DGGITQSPKYLFRKEGQNVTLSCEQNLNHDAMYWYRQDPGQGLRLIYYSQIVNDFQKGDIAEGYSVSREKKESFPLTVTSAQKNPTAFYLCASSIARLAGGEQFFGPGTRLTVL.

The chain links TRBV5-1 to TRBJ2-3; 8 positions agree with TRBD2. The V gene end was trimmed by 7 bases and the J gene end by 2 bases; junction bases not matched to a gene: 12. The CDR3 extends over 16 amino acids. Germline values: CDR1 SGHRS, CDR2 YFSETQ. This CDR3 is CASEIGLAGDTDTQYF. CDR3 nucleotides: TGCGCCAGCGAAATAGGACTAGCTGGCGACACAGATACGCAGTATTTT.

This chain's CDR3 is CASSMGRKTSGNTIYF. As DNA, the CDR3 is TGTGCCAGTAGTATGGGGCGCAAAACCTCTGGAAACACCATATATTTT. The chain employs TRBV19 and TRBJ1-3, with D possibly TRBD1 on 5 matching bases. Between the trimmed V and J ends, which lost 3 bases and 0 bases, there was a span of 12 bases. Germline V gene lookup returns CDR1 LNHDA and CDR2 SQIVND (reference sequence). CDR3 length: 16 residues.

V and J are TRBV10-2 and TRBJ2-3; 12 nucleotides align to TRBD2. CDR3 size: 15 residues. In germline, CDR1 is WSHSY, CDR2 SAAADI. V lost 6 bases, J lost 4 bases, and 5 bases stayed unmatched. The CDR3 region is CASSPSGGAADTQYF. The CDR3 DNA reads TGCGCCAGCAGCCCTAGCGGGGGGGCTGCAGATACGCAGTATTTT.